A single sample gave rise to the 27 T cell receptor beta chains below, sequenced in a study of monozygotic twins with inflammatory bowel disease. One entry per CDR3 protein, without DNA, is what TCRdb gives after re-calling the 5' RACE reads. The sample holds approximately 330,000 distinct CDR3 sequences. Input material: blood. The receptors come from a human donor with ulcerative colitis or Crohn's disease, or a healthy co-twin of an affected twin (not recorded which).

This rearrangement joins TRBV5-1 to TRBJ1-6; TCRdb returns TRBD1, unconfirmable since there is no DNA. Germline V CDR1 and CDR2: SGHRS, YFSETQ. CDR3 size: 15 residues. CDR3 residues: CASSSQGQGNSPLHF.

The chain employs TRBV5-1 and TRBJ2-1; TCRdb's D call of TRBD1 is untestable without DNA. The germline V gene encodes CDR1 SGHRS and CDR2 YFSETQ. The CDR3 spans 14 residues. The CDR3 sequence: CASSLAGGANEQFF.

The V gene is TRBV3-1, the J gene TRBJ2-5; no DNA is available, so the TRBD2 call from TCRdb remains unchecked. The CDR3 runs to 13 residues. CDR1 LGHDT and CDR2 YNNKEL come from the germline V gene (reference sequence). The CDR3 sequence is CASSRAGVETQYF.

V is TRBV10-3 and J is TRBJ2-2. CDR1 is ENHRY, CDR2 SYGVKD, per germline. The length of the CDR3 is 14 residues. CDR3: CAISESPSAGELFF.

V usage is TRBV7-3 and J usage is TRBJ2-4; TCRdb gives TRBD1 as the D gene, but with no DNA this cannot be confirmed. The germline V gene encodes CDR1 SGHTA and CDR2 FQGTGA. The CDR3 runs 16 residues. The CDR3 reads CASSSGQDLTKNIQYF. The full variable domain, in which reference TRBV7-3 and TRBJ2-4 provide the parts outside the CDR3, is GAGVSQTPSNKVTEKGKYVELRCDPISGHTALYWYRQSLGQGPEFLIYFQGTGAADDSGLPNDRFFAVRPEGSVSTLKIQRTERGDSAVYLCASSSGQDLTKNIQYFGAGTRLSVL.

The rearrangement links TRBV6-1 to TRBJ2-7. The germline gives CDR1 MNHNS, CDR2 SASEGT. The CDR3 contains 14 residues. CDR3 amino acids: CASSEVGVDYEQYF.

The rearrangement links TRBV29-1 to TRBJ1-1. The CDR3 extends over 15 amino acids. From germline, CDR1 is SQVTM and CDR2 ANQGSEA. CDR3 loop: CSVAESGSRGSEAFF.

The chain uses TRBV6-5 and TRBJ1-2; with no DNA, the TCRdb D assignment of TRBD1 cannot be verified. The CDR3 covers 14 residues. Germline CDR1 reads MNHEY; CDR2 reads SVGAGI. The CDR3 protein is CASSYSGGGYGYTF.

The chain links TRBV5-1 to TRBJ2-5. Germline CDR1 SGHRS, CDR2 YFSETQ. There are 11 residues in the CDR3. The CDR3 region is CASSFWETQYF.

J is TRBJ2-5 and V is TRBV24-1; TCRdb's D call of TRBD2 is untestable without DNA. This CDR3 has 17 amino acids. Germline V gene data show CDR1 as KGHDR and CDR2 as SFDVKD. CDR3 residues: CATSDSQSPGGGETQYF.

This chain uses TRBV20-1 with TRBJ2-7; without DNA, the TCRdb call of TRBD2 cannot be checked. Germline V lookup: CDR1 DFQATT, CDR2 SNEGSKA (reference sequence). This CDR3 is 14 amino acids long. CDR3 sequence reads: CSALRLAGVYEQYF.

The chain is built from TRBV20-1 and TRBJ2-1; TCRdb indicates TRBD1, and absent DNA this call remains unverified. CDR3 length equals 14 residues. From germline, CDR1 is DFQATT and CDR2 SNEGSKA (reference sequence). The CDR3 spells CSARAGVTRNEQFF.

The gene calls are TRBV6-2 or TRBV6-3 and TRBJ2-4; absent DNA, TCRdb's TRBD1 call cannot be checked. The CDR3 runs 16 residues. In germline, CDR1 is MNHEY, CDR2 SVGEGT. The CDR3: CASSRTGQGSLNIQYF.

The rearrangement uses TRBV5-6 and TRBJ2-7; there is no DNA to check the TCRdb D call of TRBD2. The CDR3 sequence is 15 residues long. Looked up from germline, CDR1 is SGHDT and CDR2 is YYEEEE. CDR3 sequence: CASSLGVGRVYEQYF.

The genes are TRBV7-9 and TRBJ1-3; TCRdb's assignment of TRBD1 cannot be checked, as there is no DNA. Germline values: CDR1 SEHNR, CDR2 FQNEAQ (reference sequence). CDR3 length: 15 residues. The CDR3 reads CASSTQGFSGNTIYF.

This chain uses TRBV5-1 with TRBJ2-3; TCRdb's D call, TRBD1, is unchecked because there is no DNA. The CDR3 contains 14 residues. Germline-derived CDR1 and CDR2 are SGHRS and YFSETQ. CDR3 protein: CASSPRTGADTQYF.

The V gene is TRBV27, the J gene TRBJ1-1; TCRdb proposes TRBD1, but this gene call is untestable without DNA. Germline V gene sequence: CDR1 MNHEY, CDR2 SMNVEV (reference sequence). The length of the CDR3 is 14 residues. The CDR3 is CASSLNPGGTEAFF.

This chain uses TRBV18 with TRBJ2-3; TCRdb selects TRBD1, and the lack of DNA leaves this call unchecked. This CDR3 spans 13 amino acids. Germline V gene lookup returns CDR1 KGHSH and CDR2 LQKENI. CDR3 loop: CASSPIAGRGEDF.

V is TRBV6-1 and J is TRBJ2-5; TCRdb returns TRBD1, unconfirmable since there is no DNA. CDR3 length equals 15 residues. Germline values: CDR1 MNHNS, CDR2 SASEGT. The CDR3 sequence: CASSDPRGGGETQYF.

CDR3 in amino acids: CSALDRGRNRAFF. The chain links TRBV20-1 to TRBJ1-1; checking the TCRdb D call of TRBD1 is not possible without DNA. Germline CDR1 is DFQATT and CDR2 is SNEGSKA (reference sequence). CDR3 length: 13 residues.

CDR3 sequence reads: CASSIDRVNTEAFF. The chain couples TRBV19 to TRBJ1-1; TCRdb's assignment of TRBD1 cannot be checked, as there is no DNA. This CDR3 comprises 14 residues. CDR1 is LNHDA, CDR2 SQIVND, per germline (reference sequence).

This chain links TRBV4-1 with TRBJ2-7; TCRdb's D call of TRBD2 is untestable without DNA. This CDR3 has 16 amino acids. CDR1 is MGHRA, CDR2 YSYEKL, per germline. CDR3 sequence reads: CASSRMGLAGYYEQYF.

The chain recombines TRBV4-3 with TRBJ2-1; no DNA is available, so the TRBD1 call from TCRdb remains unchecked. Germline values: CDR1 LGHNA, CDR2 YSLEER. The CDR3 is made up of 15 amino acids. The CDR3 loop reads CASSQGRGPYNEQFF.

This chain links TRBV4-1 with TRBJ2-5; the D call from TCRdb, TRBD2, cannot be confirmed without DNA. Germline V lookup: CDR1 MGHRA, CDR2 YSYEKL. The CDR3 totals 16 residues. The chain's CDR3 is CASSQRTSEIRETQYF.

The V and J genes are TRBV2 and TRBJ2-1. The CDR3 has 15 amino acids. CDR1 is SNHLY, CDR2 FYNNEI, per germline. CDR3 residues: CASSADRSPYNDQFF.

V usage is TRBV7-2 and J usage is TRBJ1-4; as DNA is missing, the TRBD1 call by TCRdb cannot be tested. The germline gives CDR1 SGHTA, CDR2 FQGNSA. The CDR3 is 16 amino acids. This chain's CDR3 is CASSLVGGSANEKLFF.

V is TRBV7-8 and J is TRBJ2-7; the D call from TCRdb, TRBD1, cannot be confirmed without DNA. CDR3 length: 11 amino acids. In germline, CDR1 is SGHVS, CDR2 FQNEAQ. The CDR3 region is CASSQTGRQYF.